Listed below are T cell receptor beta chains from one sample, sequenced in a study of low-dose radiotherapy and immunotherapy resistance in tumors. MiXCR, run by TCRdb on the reads, gives a single entry per CDR3 protein. This sample has 100,000 or so distinct CDR3 sequences, with roughly 20% found just once. Sequenced material: PBMCs, taken after low-dose radiotherapy plus immunotherapy. These receptors came from a male donor with prostate cancer. Both conserved end residues are part of each CDR3. The order of the fields is J gene, V gene, clone size, D gene, CDR3 protein, CDR3 DNA. A D gene is named only where the DNA matches it firmly. Clone size is not always given. Where it is, it says once, few, many or a class for expanded clones.

TRBJ2-2 | TRBV15 | many | NA | CATSRGPAGELFF | TGTGCCACCAGCAGAGGGCCGGCCGGGGAGCTGTTTTTT
TRBJ1-1 | TRBV30 | many | NA | CAWSGGAEAFF | TGTGCCTGGAGTGGGGGTGCTGAAGCTTTCTTT
TRBJ2-7 | TRBV23-1 | many | TRBD1 | CASKTGQGSYEQYF | TGCGCCAGTAAAACGGGACAGGGCTCCTACGAGCAGTACTTC
TRBJ2-4 | TRBV2 | few | TRBD2 | CASRPTSGGEYF | TGTGCCAGCAGACCGACTAGCGGGGGAGAGTACTTC
TRBJ1-5 | TRBV7-6 | many | NA | CASSAGDSNQPQHF | TGTGCCAGCAGCGCAGGGGATAGCAATCAGCCCCAGCATTTT
TRBJ2-5 | TRBV9 | many | TRBD1 | CASSKGRGLETQYF | TGTGCCAGCAGTAAGGGCAGGGGGCTTGAGACCCAGTACTTC
TRBJ1-1 | TRBV10-2 | many | NA | CASSETSVSRNTEAFF | TGCGCCAGCAGTGAAACTTCGGTCAGTCGGAACACTGAAGCTTTCTTT
TRBJ1-5 | TRBV4-1 | many | NA | CASSHSGQPQHF | TGCGCCAGCAGCCACTCTGGCCAGCCCCAGCATTTT
TRBJ2-3 | TRBV5-1 | many | TRBD1 | CASSGYTDRGGTDTQYF | TGCGCCAGCAGCGGATACACGGACAGGGGAGGCACAGATACGCAGTATTTT
TRBJ2-1 | TRBV29-1 | many | NA | CSVERVGAGYDEQFF | TGCAGCGTTGAGAGGGTTGGGGCAGGGTACGATGAGCAGTTCTTC
TRBJ2-2 | TRBV7-9 | many | NA | CASSLEGELFF | TGTGCCAGCAGCTTAGAGGGGGAGCTGTTTTTT
TRBJ2-3 | TRBV5-1 | NA | TRBD1 | CASSPNTGGIADTQYF | TGCGCCAGCAGCCCCAACACAGGGGGCATCGCAGATACGCAGTATTTT
TRBJ1-5 | TRBV19 | many | NA | CASSKGQEGNQPQHF | TGTGCCAGTAGCAAGGGGCAGGAAGGCAATCAGCCCCAGCATTTT
TRBJ2-3 | TRBV27 | many | NA | CASSPSGRIPDTQYF | TGTGCCAGCAGTCCATCAGGGCGGATCCCCGATACGCAGTATTTT
TRBJ1-4 | TRBV6-2/TRBV6-3 | many | TRBD1 | CASSETGGSEKLFF | TGTGCCAGCAGTGAGACAGGGGGGAGTGAAAAACTGTTTTTT
TRBJ2-7 | TRBV20-1 | many | TRBD2 | CSVGGGAYEQYF | TGCAGTGTGGGGGGGGGGGCCTACGAGCAGTACTTC
TRBJ1-5 | TRBV3-1 | many | NA | CASSQGLSNQPQHF | TGTGCCAGCAGCCAAGGGCTTAGCAATCAGCCCCAGCATTTT
TRBJ1-5 | TRBV19 | many | NA | CASSIEGISNQPQHF | TGTGCCAGTAGTATTGAGGGTATTAGCAATCAGCCCCAGCATTTT
TRBJ2-2 | TRBV5-6 | many | NA | CASRDTGPGELFF | TGTGCCAGCAGGGATACAGGGCCCGGGGAGCTGTTTTTT
TRBJ2-1 | TRBV20-1 | few | NA | CSARDGGLSNEQFF | TGCAGTGCTAGAGATGGTGGACTAAGCAATGAGCAGTTCTTC
TRBJ1-1 | TRBV6-2/TRBV6-3 | many | NA | CASSFSPVLNMNTEAFF | TGTGCCAGCAGTTTTTCCCCCGTCCTTAATATGAACACTGAAGCTTTCTTT
TRBJ1-1 | TRBV5-4 | many | NA | CASSPDIQNTEAFF | TGTGCCAGCAGCCCCGACATCCAGAACACTGAAGCTTTCTTT
TRBJ2-7 | TRBV30 | few | NA | CAWSRDGAYEQYF | TGTGCCTGGAGTAGGGACGGAGCCTACGAGCAGTACTTC
TRBJ2-3 | TRBV6-6 | many | NA | CASGYTEADTQYF | TGTGCCAGCGGCTACACGGAGGCAGATACGCAGTATTTT
TRBJ2-1 | TRBV19 | many | NA | CASSILGDEQFF | TGTGCCAGTAGTATACTGGGGGATGAGCAGTTCTTC
TRBJ2-7 | TRBV7-7 | many | TRBD1 | CASSRQDRDEQYF | TGTGCCAGCAGCCGCCAAGACAGGGACGAGCAGTACTTC
TRBJ2-3 | TRBV20-1 | many | NA | CSARVPSPAPWDGTQYF | TGCAGTGCTAGAGTGCCTTCGCCGGCCCCGTGGGACGGTACGCAGTATTTT
TRBJ2-5 | TRBV7-9 | many | NA | CASSPAGRQETQYF | TGTGCCAGCAGCCCCGCGGGGAGACAAGAGACCCAGTACTTC
TRBJ1-4 | TRBV19 | many | NA | CASSIRTTNEKLFF | TGTGCCAGTAGTATAAGAACAACTAATGAAAAACTGTTTTTT
TRBJ2-7 | TRBV7-8 | many | NA | CASSLEVRADEQYF | TGTGCCAGCAGCTTAGAAGTCAGGGCAGACGAGCAGTACTTC
TRBJ1-6 | TRBV25-1 | many | NA | CATRPSSSSYNSPLHF | TGTGCCACACGGCCCAGCTCGAGCTCCTATAATTCACCCCTCCACTTT
TRBJ1-4 | TRBV23-1 | few | NA | CASSQSDIGVERKKLFF | TGCGCCAGCAGTCAATCTGACATAGGGGTGGAGCGTAAAAAACTGTTTTTT
TRBJ2-1 | TRBV3-1 | many | NA | CASSPGGSYNEQFF | TGTGCCAGCAGCCCGGGCGGCTCCTACAATGAGCAGTTCTTC
TRBJ1-4 | TRBV28 | NA | NA | CGIRGAATNEKLFF | TGTGGGATCAGGGGTGCGGCAACTAATGAAAAACTGTTTTTT
TRBJ2-6 | TRBV5-1 | NA | NA | CASSPGFSGANVLTF | TGCGCCAGCAGTCCAGGGTTTTCTGGGGCCAACGTCCTGACTTTC
TRBJ1-5 | TRBV10-3 | many | NA | CAISEMKGQPQHF | TGTGCCATCAGTGAAATGAAGGGTCAGCCCCAGCATTTT
TRBJ1-1 | TRBV10-1 | many | NA | CASSDQGQDTEAFF | TGCGCCAGCAGTGACCAGGGGCAGGACACTGAAGCTTTCTTT
TRBJ2-7 | TRBV10-3 | few | TRBD1 | CAILTGGGEQYF | TGTGCCATCTTAACAGGGGGAGGCGAGCAGTACTTC
TRBJ2-3 | TRBV7-2 | many | NA | CASSLEGTRLDTQYF | TGTGCCAGCAGCTTAGAGGGGACCCGACTGGATACGCAGTATTTT
TRBJ2-5 | TRBV7-8 | many | TRBD2 | CASSSGGLLAGIQETQYF | TGTGCCAGCAGCTCGGGGGGGCTTCTAGCGGGGATCCAAGAGACCCAGTACTTC
TRBJ1-2 | TRBV5-6 | many | NA | CASPLEGYTF | TGTGCCAGCCCGCTTGAGGGCTACACCTTC
TRBJ2-1 | TRBV6-5 | many | NA | CASSIQGSSYNEQFF | TGTGCCAGCAGCATACAGGGCTCATCCTACAATGAGCAGTTCTTC
TRBJ2-1 | TRBV12-3/TRBV12-4 | many | TRBD1 | CASRPTGDRGRNEQFF | TGTGCCAGCAGACCGACGGGGGACAGGGGGCGAAATGAGCAGTTCTTC
TRBJ1-1 | TRBV2 | many | NA | CASSDPASNTEAFF | TGTGCCAGCAGTGATCCGGCCTCGAACACTGAAGCTTTCTTT
TRBJ1-2 | TRBV27 | many | TRBD1 | CASSQRQGLGYGYTF | TGTGCCAGCAGTCAAAGACAGGGTCTAGGCTATGGCTACACCTTC
TRBJ1-5 | TRBV5-1 | many | NA | CASSLGAASQPQHF | TGCGCCAGCAGCTTGGGGGCCGCCAGTCAGCCCCAGCATTTT
TRBJ1-6 | TRBV4-1 | many | NA | CASTRVGSPLHF | TGCGCCAGCACGAGGGTGGGGTCACCCCTCCACTTT
TRBJ1-5 | TRBV21-1 | many | NA | CASSRAYQPQHF | TGTGCCAGCAGCAGGGCCTATCAGCCCCAGCATTTT
TRBJ2-1 | TRBV6-5 | many | NA | CASSYDPYNEQFF | TGTGCCAGCAGTTATGATCCCTACAATGAGCAGTTCTTC
TRBJ2-5 | TRBV12-3/TRBV12-4 | few | NA | CASRPNGRKETQYF | TGTGCCAGCAGGCCAAATGGCAGAAAAGAGACCCAGTACTTC
TRBJ2-4 | TRBV29-1 | many | NA | CSVEDSRQRKNIQYF | TGCAGCGTTGAAGACTCCCGGCAGAGAAAAAACATTCAGTACTTC
TRBJ2-3 | TRBV5-1 | few | NA | CASSLGYGGGTDTQYF | TGCGCCAGCAGCTTGGGCTATGGCGGGGGCACAGATACGCAGTATTTT
TRBJ2-5 | TRBV7-2 | many | TRBD2 | CASSSRLAGETQYF | TGTGCCAGCAGCTCTCGACTAGCGGGGGAGACCCAGTACTTC
TRBJ1-5 | TRBV13 | many | NA | CASSLIGNQPQHF | TGTGCCAGCAGCTTGATTGGGAATCAGCCCCAGCATTTT
TRBJ2-2 | TRBV5-1 | NA | TRBD2 | CASSLETSGHTGELFF | TGCGCCAGCAGCTTGGAGACTAGCGGTCACACCGGGGAGCTGTTTTTT
TRBJ1-1 | TRBV20-1 | NA | TRBD1 | CSAREVTGGNTEAFF | TGCAGTGCTAGAGAGGTGACAGGGGGTAACACTGAAGCTTTCTTT
TRBJ2-3 | TRBV12-3/TRBV12-4 | many | NA | CASSPFGGLRDTQYF | TGTGCCAGCAGCCCCTTTGGGGGGCTAAGGGATACGCAGTATTTT
TRBJ1-5 | TRBV10-3 | many | NA | CAISESRGQTAGQPQHF | TGTGCCATCAGTGAGTCCAGGGGCCAAACGGCGGGGCAGCCCCAGCATTTT
TRBJ2-7 | TRBV6-6 | NA | TRBD1 | CASSERGRTYEQYF | TGTGCCAGCAGTGAAAGGGGGCGAACCTACGAGCAGTACTTC
TRBJ1-6 | TRBV19 | many | NA | CARFRRVSPLHF | TGTGCCAGATTTCGGAGGGTTTCACCCCTCCACTTT